One and the same sample provided the 10 T cell receptor beta chains below, sequenced in a study of T cell responses to AZD1222 COVID-19 vaccine (dated by TCRdb to the early 2020s). The sample's time point label, in plain terms: about 28 days (+/-7) after the second vaccine dose. Preparation of the library involved the immunoSEQ multiplex PCR assay. The immuneACCESS repertoire file appears here via TCRdb, limited to in-frame rearrangements. These files lack a portion of the clones; in checked studies, under half of the deficit traces to unresolved V genes, and the cause of the others is not known. This sample gives about 120,000 clones in total; 86% of them show up just once. The ten largest account for around 3% of the sample. Specimen: peripheral blood, collected 28 days after the second AZD1222 dose. Receptors were obtained from an adult who received the AZD1222 COVID-19 vaccine.

This clone was seen a single time. The rearrangement uses TRBV5-1 and TRBJ1-2, with 9 bases identical to TRBD1. Per germline, CDR1 SGHRS and CDR2 YFSETQ. Losses at the gene ends were 2 bases for V and 8 bases for J; bases not matched to a gene: 13. The length of the CDR3 is 16 residues. The chain's CDR3 is CASSLSWDRVASGYTF. The CDR3 DNA sequence: TGCGCCAGCAGCTTAAGCTGGGACAGGGTCGCGTCCGGCTACACCTTC.

The chain couples TRBV27 to TRBJ1-5, with 8 bases identical to TRBD1. CDR1 MNHEY and CDR2 SMNVEV come from the germline V gene (reference sequence). J gave up 6 bases and V 4 bases, and 8 bases lay outside the gene matches. This CDR3 has 15 amino acids. CDR3: CASSSYRGVAQPQHF. CDR3 coding DNA: TGTGCCAGCAGTTCATACAGGGGGGTCGCTCAGCCCCAGCATTTT.

V and J are TRBV15 and TRBJ2-1; D call uncertain. Germline CDR1 LNHNV, CDR2 YYDKDF (reference sequence). The ends were cut back, 4 bases at V and 0 bases at J, with 10 bases in the middle. The CDR3 has 15 residues. The CDR3 DNA follows: TGTGCCACCAGCACGGTTACCGGCTCCTACAATGAGCAGTTCTTC. Its protein is CATSTVTGSYNEQFF.

This clone was seen once. This chain uses TRBV9 with TRBJ2-5, with 11 bases matching TRBD1. V gave up 4 bases and J gave up 4 bases; unmatched junction bases: 6. Germline V gives CDR1 SGDLS, CDR2 YYNGEE. This CDR3 region has 15 residues. The CDR3 nucleotides read TGTGCCAGCAGCTCCGGGACAGGGGGTCGAGAGACCCAGTACTTC. As protein: CASSSGTGGRETQYF.

The gene calls are TRBV20-1 and TRBJ2-1; D is uncertain. The germline V and J ends were trimmed by 6 bases and 7 bases, with 7 bases remaining between them. Looked up from germline, CDR1 is DFQATT and CDR2 is SNEGSKA (reference sequence). This CDR3 has 10 residues. In nucleotides, the CDR3 is TGCAGTGCGCTTACGAATGAGCAGTTCTTC. Translated, it gives CSALTNEQFF.

The rearrangement uses TRBV6-8 and TRBJ1-2; D gene ambiguous. The germline gives CDR1 MNHGY, CDR2 SAAAGT. Trimming stripped 9 bases from V and 4 bases from J, with 15 bases between. The CDR3 spans 13 residues. CDR3: CARRRPSIYGYTF. CDR3 coding DNA: TGTGCCAGGCGACGGCCGTCCATCTATGGCTACACCTTC.

This clone was counted a few times. V and J are TRBV7-2 and TRBJ2-1; possible D gene TRBD1, 6 bases. Germline V CDR1 and CDR2: SGHTA, FQGNSA. With 4 bases removed from V and 4 bases from J, the gap between germline ends came to 17 bases. The CDR3 runs 16 residues. The CDR3, as DNA: TGTGCCAGCAGCTCCTTAGGGACACAAGGGTACAATGAGCAGTTCTTC. It is translated as CASSSLGTQGYNEQFF. Filled out from reference TRBV7-2 and TRBJ2-1, the complete variable domain reads GAGVSQSPSNKVTEKGKDVELRCDPISGHTALYWYRQSLGQGLEFLIYFQGNSAPDKSGLPSDRFSAERTGGSVSTLTIQRTQQEDSAVYLCASSSLGTQGYNEQFFGPGTRLTVL.

In DNA, the CDR3 is TGCGCCAGCAGCGTTAGCGGGGGTTCCTACAATGAGCAGTTCTTC. Translation: CASSVSGGSYNEQFF. The V and J genes are TRBV5-1 and TRBJ2-1; 9 nucleotides agree with TRBD2. This CDR3 is 15 amino acids long. Germline V gene lookup returns CDR1 SGHRS and CDR2 YFSETQ. Germline trimming cut 4 bases from V and 1 base from J; bases unmatched to any gene: 3.

The chain has TRBV27 and TRBJ1-5; 9 bases are a match to TRBD1. Germline assignment: CDR1 MNHEY and CDR2 SMNVEV (reference sequence). CDR3 length equals 13 residues. The V and J ends lost 4 bases and 6 bases, in that order; junction bases with no gene match: 1. CDR3 nucleotide sequence: TGTGCCAGCAGTTGGACAGGGGTTCAGCCCCAGCATTTT. This gives the protein CASSWTGVQPQHF.

This clone was detected once. This chain joins TRBV7-2 and TRBJ1-2, with unresolved D. In germline, CDR1 is SGHTA, CDR2 FQGNSA. The CDR3 is 14 residues long. V was shortened by 2 bases and J by 4 bases, with 11 bases between the two germline ends. DNA of the CDR3: TGTGCCAGCAGCTTATTCCGGACTCCCTATGGCTACACCTTC. Amino acid sequence: CASSLFRTPYGYTF.